One and the same sample provided the 28 T cell receptor beta chains below, sequenced in a study of T-cell reconstitution after alpha-beta-depleted transplantation in children. Unique molecular identifiers were built into the TCRbeta library. MiXCR, applied by TCRdb to the PCR reads, yields one record per CDR3 protein. The sample contains about 250,000 distinct CDR3 sequences, 20% to 30% of which appear only once. Material: PBMCs, mostly from graft donor cells, obtained 360 days after TCRalphabeta/CD19-depleted stem cell transplant. The receptors stem from a female patient between 2 and 15 years old who had a stem cell transplant for congenital amegakaryocytic thrombocytopenia, so the T cells may come from the graft donor.

This clonotype was counted between two and nine times. This rearrangement joins TRBV28 to TRBJ2-1, with D maybe TRBD1 (5 bases). This CDR3 has 13 amino acids. Trimming pared 2 bases from V and 10 bases from J, leaving 12 bases between. Germline values: CDR1 MDHEN, CDR2 SYDVKM. In DNA form, the CDR3 reads TGTGCCAGCAGTTTAGACAGCCGCGAGGAGCAGTTCTTC. Amino acids: CASSLDSREEQFF.

This rearrangement joins TRBV11-2 to TRBJ2-7; D unresolved. The CDR3 is 12 residues long. Trimming removed 0 bases from V and 6 bases from J, with 6 bases in between. Looked up from germline, CDR1 is SGHAT and CDR2 is FQNNGV. CDR3 sequence reads: CASSLERIEQYF. CDR3 DNA sequence: TGTGCCAGCAGCTTAGAACGAATCGAGCAGTACTTC.

The gene calls are TRBV5-4 and TRBJ2-1, with 10 positions matching TRBD2. Germline CDR1 SGHNT, CDR2 YYREEE (reference sequence). The trim removed 5 bases at V and 7 bases at J, leaving 6 bases unmatched. The CDR3 length is 14 residues. The CDR3 bases are TGTGCCAGCAGTCTAGCGGGAGAATGGAATGAGCAGTTCTTC. This encodes CASSLAGEWNEQFF.

The sample holds many counts of this clonotype. J is TRBJ1-5 and V is TRBV12-3 or TRBV12-4, with D unresolved. The CDR3 consists of 14 residues. The V gene lost 5 bases and the J gene lost 1 base, with 9 bases spanning the gap. The CDR3 sequence: CASSHTESNQPQHF. For the CDR3, the DNA is TGTGCCAGCAGTCACACAGAGAGCAATCAGCCCCAGCATTTT.

This chain connects TRBV29-1 to TRBJ1-2; D gene unclear. CDR1 and CDR2 from the germline V gene are SQVTM and ANQGSEA. The length of the CDR3 is 13 residues. V shed 4 bases and J shed 3 bases, with 12 bases lying between them. CDR3 region: CSVGGSPDYGYTF. The CDR3 nucleotides are TGCAGCGTTGGGGGTAGTCCGGACTATGGCTACACCTTC.

Comment on this clonotype: The CDR3 end shows no conserved phenylalanine or tryptophan, and so a read error is likely. The DNA is omitted, as the CDR3 cannot be located on it reliably, and the CDR3 follows TCRdb's listing. The chain employs TRBV24-1 and TRBJ2-5. Per the germline V gene, CDR1 is KGHDR and CDR2 is SFDVKD. The CDR3 adds up to 8 amino acids, both ends counted. CDR3 in amino acids: CATRERVL.

This clonotype appeared many times. This chain links TRBV12-3 or TRBV12-4 with TRBJ2-5; D may be TRBD1 or TRBD2 (6 bases each). The CDR3 length is 14 residues. Deletions cut 0 bases from V and 3 bases from J, with 8 bases between. Written as DNA, the CDR3 is TGTGCCAGCAGTTTAGCCGGGGGCGAAGAGACCCAGTACTTC. This gives the protein CASSLAGGEETQYF.

This clonotype came up a few times. The rearrangement links TRBV28 to TRBJ2-7; no reliable D call. Germline loops: CDR1 MDHEN, CDR2 SYDVKM. CDR3 length: 17 residues. Trimming shortened V by 6 bases and J by 0 bases, and 21 bases separated the two germline ends. DNA of the CDR3: TGTGCCAGCAGCCTTCCTGACCGGGCCTCCAGCTCCTACGAGCAGTACTTC. Translation: CASSLPDRASSSYEQYF.

The CDR3 DNA is TGTGCCAGCAGCACTAGACCAGAGGCCTCTGGAAACACCATATATTTT. Translation: CASSTRPEASGNTIYF. The chain recombines TRBV6-1 with TRBJ1-3; D gene ambiguous. CDR1 is MNHNS, CDR2 SASEGT, per germline. The length of the CDR3 is 16 residues. Trimming left V 6 bases short and J 0 bases short, with 15 bases between.

In this sample, this clonotype turned up many times. This chain joins TRBV12-3 or TRBV12-4 and TRBJ2-7; no clear D gene. V lost 5 bases and J lost 4, with 12 bases in between. The CDR3 length is 13 residues. The CDR3 bases are TGTGCCAGCAGTCCTAGATTAGCTTACGAGCAGTACTTC. Translated, it gives CASSPRLAYEQYF.

This clonotype was seen many times. The genes are TRBV12-3 or TRBV12-4 and TRBJ1-1; D remains ambiguous. V was clipped by 0 bases and J by 7 bases, with 3 bases between them. This CDR3 has 11 residues. The CDR3 loop is CASSLAIEAFF. The CDR3 coding sequence is TGTGCCAGCAGTTTAGCTATTGAAGCTTTCTTT.

V is TRBV5-1 and J is TRBJ1-6; D remains unclear. Per the germline V gene, CDR1 is SGHRS and CDR2 is YFSETQ. Trimming removed 1 base at V and 7 bases at J, with 9 bases between. The CDR3 is 14 amino acids. The CDR3 reads CASSLTQPNSPLHF. CDR3 DNA sequence: TGCGCCAGCAGCTTGACACAGCCAAATTCACCCCTCCACTTT.

Many counts were recorded for this clonotype. V is TRBV29-1 and J is TRBJ2-2; no clear D. Germline values: CDR1 SQVTM, CDR2 ANQGSEA. The CDR3 loop spans 12 amino acids. V lost 0 bases to trimming and J lost 5 bases, with 4 bases between them. Written as DNA, the CDR3 is TGCAGCGTTGAAGATATGACCGGGGAGCTGTTTTTT. Translating gives CSVEDMTGELFF.

The chain employs TRBV2 and TRBJ2-7; 8 bases are a match to TRBD1. The J segment lost 6 bases and the V segment lost 6 bases, leaving 7 bases of the junction unmatched. The CDR3 runs 13 residues. Germline V gene sequence: CDR1 SNHLY, CDR2 FYNNEI. The CDR3 DNA follows: TGTGCCAGCAGGGGACAGGTAATAACCGAGCAGTACTTC. Protein product: CASRGQVITEQYF. The entire variable domain, with the rest obtained from reference TRBV2 and TRBJ2-7, is as follows: EPEVTQTPSHQVTQMGQEVILRCVPISNHLYFYWYRQILGQKVEFLVSFYNNEISEKSEIFDDQFSVERPDGSNFTLKIRSTKLEDSAMYFCASRGQVITEQYFGPGTRLTVT.

CDR3 in amino acids: CASGWVTSVTGELFF. Here the CDR3 DNA reads TGTGCCAGCGGATGGGTGACCTCGGTCACCGGGGAGCTGTTTTTT. The V gene is TRBV2, the J gene TRBJ2-2, with D unclear. There are 15 residues in the CDR3. The V gene lost 8 bases and the J gene lost 4 bases, with 17 bases spanning the gap. Per the germline V gene, CDR1 is SNHLY and CDR2 is FYNNEI.

In its sample, this clonotype was seen a few times. This chain uses TRBV7-8 with TRBJ2-7, with D possibly TRBD2 on 5 matching bases. From germline, CDR1 is SGHVS and CDR2 FQNEAQ. The CDR3 extends over 13 amino acids. V was clipped by 6 bases and J by 6 bases, with 15 bases between them. CDR3 in DNA: TGTGCCAGCAGGGATGGGCTAGCTTCCGAGCAGTACTTC. As protein: CASRDGLASEQYF.

About this clonotype itself: A much larger clonotype is one base distant, so this may be a read error. The gene calls are TRBV20-1 and TRBJ2-7; the D gene is possibly TRBD1 (5 bases). This CDR3 is built from 12 residues. The germline V gene encodes CDR1 DFQATT and CDR2 SNEGSKA (reference sequence). The CDR3 DNA follows: TGCAGTGCTAGCAGGGAAGTCTACGAGCGGTACTTC. Translation gives CSASREVYERYF.

A remark on this clonotype: Relative to the germline gene, one junction end is altered; a read error may explain this. This chain uses TRBV4-2 with TRBJ1-1; weak D call: TRBD1 (6 bases). Germline CDR1 LGHNA, CDR2 YNFKEQ. The length of the CDR3 is 16 residues. The CDR3 DNA sequence: TGTGCCAGCAGCGAAGACCGTCAGGGGATCGGCACTGAAGCTTTCTTT. Translated: CASSEDRQGIGTEAFF.

The chain links TRBV7-2 to TRBJ1-1; 8 bases are shared with TRBD1. The CDR3 totals 14 residues. The trim removed 4 bases at V and 4 bases at J, leaving 5 bases unmatched. Germline lookup yields CDR1 SGHTA and CDR2 FQGNSA. The CDR3 bases are TGTGCCAGCAGCTCCGACAGGGGAATCACTGAAGCTTTCTTT. Residues: CASSSDRGITEAFF.

The rearrangement uses TRBV18 and TRBJ2-7, with D unresolved. The germline CDR1 and CDR2 sequences are KGHSH and LQKENI. V lost 6 bases and J lost 3, with 15 bases in between. The CDR3 is 14 amino acids. The CDR3 spells CASSAGSMIYEQYF. The CDR3 nucleotides read TGTGCCAGCTCCGCCGGCAGCATGATCTACGAGCAGTACTTC.

J is TRBJ2-7 and V is TRBV6-5; D ambiguous. V shed 10 bases and J shed 7 bases, with 20 bases lying between them. CDR3 length: 13 residues. The germline CDR1 and CDR2 sequences are MNHEY and SVGAGI. The CDR3 protein is CATQLRLRGEQYF. CDR3 bases: TGTGCCACCCAGTTAAGGTTGCGTGGAGAGCAGTACTTC.

This clonotype was seen a handful of times. The CDR3 coding sequence is TGTGCCAGCAGCCCATACAGCGGAAGCACAGATACGCAGTATTTT. Translating gives CASSPYSGSTDTQYF. The chain employs TRBV9 and TRBJ2-3, with D tentatively TRBD2 (5 bases). V lost 4 bases, J lost 0 bases, and 12 bases lay in between. This CDR3 comprises 15 residues. CDR1 and CDR2 from the germline V gene are SGDLS and YYNGEE.

This clonotype has more than one count but fewer than ten. This rearrangement joins TRBV6-1 to TRBJ2-3; perhaps TRBD2 as D (5 bases). Trimming took off 1 base at V and 1 base at J, with 6 bases between the two ends. The CDR3 is made up of 14 amino acids. Germline V gene lookup returns CDR1 MNHNS and CDR2 SASEGT. The CDR3 protein is CASSEERGTDTQYF. CDR3 nucleotides: TGTGCCAGCAGTGAAGAGAGGGGCACAGATACGCAGTATTTT.

The chain combines TRBV12-3 or TRBV12-4 with TRBJ1-2; a possible D gene is TRBD1 (5 bases). CDR3 length equals 13 residues. The V and J ends lost 1 base and 4 bases respectively, with 7 bases between them. CDR3 loop: CASSLVGVYGYTF. The CDR3 bases are TGTGCCAGCAGTTTAGTAGGGGTCTATGGCTACACCTTC.

The table lists this clonotype with many counts. The chain carries TRBV12-3 or TRBV12-4 and TRBJ2-3; D uncertain. This CDR3 has 15 residues. Trimming took off 3 bases at V and 2 bases at J, with 12 bases between the two ends. CDR3 bases: TGTGCCAGCAGTTTTAGGACGGAGTTCACAGATACGCAGTATTTT. Translating it yields CASSFRTEFTDTQYF.

This clonotype was found a few times. The chain couples TRBV24-1 to TRBJ1-2; a possible D gene is TRBD1 (5 bases). The length of the CDR3 is 13 residues. The V end was cut by 7 bases, the J end by 8 bases, with 16 bases between. From germline, CDR1 is KGHDR and CDR2 SFDVKD. Here the CDR3 DNA reads TGTGCCACCAGCCTGGACGGGACGCGAGGCTACACCTTC. Translating gives CATSLDGTRGYTF.

In its sample, this clonotype was seen a few times. The genes are TRBV6-6 and TRBJ2-5; the D gene is possibly TRBD1 (5 bases). The CDR3 loop spans 13 amino acids. The germline CDR1 and CDR2 sequences are MNHNY and SVGAGI (reference sequence). Deletions cut 7 bases from V and 2 bases from J, with 11 bases between. The CDR3 is CASTGQVQETQYF. The CDR3 nucleotides are TGTGCCAGCACCGGACAAGTACAAGAGACCCAGTACTTC.

Turning to this clonotype: A read error may account for a junction end that differs from germline. The chain uses TRBV2 and TRBJ1-1, with TRBD1 matching 7 bases. The V gene's germline CDR1 is SNHLY and CDR2 FYNNEI. The CDR3 spans 15 residues. Written as DNA, the CDR3 is TGTGCCAGCACTGAAATACCCGGGACAGTCAAAAAAGCTTTCTTT. This sequence encodes CASTEIPGTVKKAFF.